What follows is one TCR beta chain and its context. This record belongs to a study of cytomegalovirus exposure and HLA in healthy donors. The PCR used 60 Vbeta and 13 Jbeta primers. Repertoires were generated with immunoSEQ multiplex PCR, while TCRdb's copy carries only in-frame clones and drops some. The sample is made up of 130,000 to 150,000 clones, and the top ten hold approximately 2.5% of it. Germline loops: CDR1 SGHRS, CDR2 YFSETQ. With 0 bases removed from V and 5 bases from J, the gap between germline ends came to 14 bases. The CDR3 runs 15 residues. This sequence was found in a man in his forties in good health and CMV-seronegative. Sequencing was performed on PBMCs. This chain uses TRBV5-1 with TRBJ1-2, with D uncertain. CDR3 sequence: CASSLEVGARYGYTF. CDR3 nucleotide sequence: TGCGCCAGCAGCTTGGAAGTGGGAGCGAGGTATGGCTACACCTTC.